The 19 T cell receptor beta chains below were found in one sample sequenced in a study of CD8+ T cells in alopecia areata. Following extraction, RNA underwent reverse transcription to cDNA, which served as the sequencing template. Sequencing used immunoSEQ multiplex PCR; TCRdb keeps in-frame clones, though not all of them. The sample has around 100,000 clones; about two thirds are singletons. Documented treatment: oral pan-JAK inhibitor, 5-10 mg twice daily. The sequenced sample was CD8+ T cells sorted from blood, obtained at week 44, from a patient treated with tofacitinib. Every receptor here comes from a human donor with alopecia areata.

This clone was counted a few times. This chain joins TRBV4-3 and TRBJ1-2, with TRBD1 matching 9 bases. Germline CDR1 LGHNA, CDR2 YSLEER. This CDR3 spans 15 amino acids. The V gene end was trimmed by 3 bases and the J gene end by 2 bases; junction bases not matched to a gene: 4. The CDR3 spells CASSQSGQGNYGYTF. CDR3 coding DNA: TGCGCCAGCAGCCAGAGCGGACAGGGGAACTATGGCTACACCTTC.

CDR3 coding DNA: TGTGCTAGTGGTTCATACAGGGTCTACGAGCAGTACTTC. Its protein is CASGSYRVYEQYF. V gene TRBV12-5 combines with J gene TRBJ2-7, with a possible D match to TRBD1 (6 bases). The V and J ends lost 4 bases and 3 bases respectively, with 10 bases between them. This CDR3 is built from 13 residues. CDR1 is LGHNT and CDR2 is FRNRAP in the germline V gene.

J is TRBJ2-3 and V is TRBV7-3, with TRBD1 matching over 8 bases. CDR1 is SGHTA and CDR2 is FQGTGA in the germline V gene. The CDR3 consists of 16 residues. Losses at the gene ends were 3 bases for V and 4 bases for J; bases not matched to a gene: 9. The CDR3 is CASSLPRDRRSDTQYF. The CDR3 coding sequence is TGTGCCAGCAGCTTGCCACGGGACAGGCGTTCAGATACGCAGTATTTT.

This rearrangement joins TRBV9 to TRBJ2-7; 7 nucleotides match TRBD1. The CDR3 is made up of 15 amino acids. Looked up from germline, CDR1 is SGDLS and CDR2 is YYNGEE. The V gene end was trimmed by 4 bases and the J gene end by 2 bases; junction bases not matched to a gene: 9. DNA of the CDR3: TGTGCCAGCAGCCCTAGACAGGGTGGAACCTACGAGCAGTACTTC. Protein sequence: CASSPRQGGTYEQYF.

This sequence joins TRBV29-1 and TRBJ2-1; D is uncertain. Germline V gene data show CDR1 as SQVTM and CDR2 as ANQGSEA. CDR3 length: 14 residues. Trimming pared 4 bases from V and 2 bases from J, leaving 12 bases between. The chain's CDR3 is CSVALVAAYNEQFF. The CDR3 DNA follows: TGCAGCGTTGCTCTGGTTGCAGCCTACAATGAGCAGTTCTTC.

The CDR3 loop is CASSSPTSQETQYF. In DNA form, the CDR3 reads TGTGCCAGCAGTTCTCCCACCAGCCAAGAGACCCAGTACTTC. This chain connects TRBV6-5 to TRBJ2-7; D is ambiguous. The last part of the DNA fits TRBJ2-5 better; the J call may be wrong. The CDR3 consists of 14 residues. Looked up from germline, CDR1 is MNHEY and CDR2 is SVGAGI.

The rearrangement joins TRBV25-1 to TRBJ1-2; D gene ambiguous. Germline assignment: CDR1 MGHDK and CDR2 SYGVNS. The CDR3 runs 10 residues. Trimming left V 6 bases short and J 8 bases short, with 7 bases between. CDR3 bases: TGTGCCAGCAGGGGATCCGGCTACACCTTC. It yields the protein CASRGSGYTF.

The V and J genes are TRBV7-8 and TRBJ2-5, with 11 positions matching TRBD2. The V gene's germline CDR1 is SGHVS and CDR2 FQNEAQ. J was trimmed by 4 bases and V by 8 bases; bases with no gene match: 15. This CDR3 is built from 17 residues. CDR3 region: CASATSSGGILGETQYF. The CDR3 DNA reads as TGTGCCAGCGCCACCTCTAGCGGGGGGATATTGGGAGAGACCCAGTACTTC.

The V call is TRBV7-2, the J call TRBJ2-7; tentative D call: TRBD1 (5 bases). The CDR3 loop spans 14 amino acids. Trimming removed 1 base from V and 0 bases from J, with 7 bases in between. The germline V gene encodes CDR1 SGHTA and CDR2 FQGNSA. As DNA, the CDR3 is TGTGCCAGCAGCTTAGTTGACAGCTCCTACGAGCAGTACTTC. This gives the protein CASSLVDSSYEQYF.

CDR3 region: CASSLVQDSYNEQFF. In DNA, the CDR3 is TGTGCCAGCAGTTTAGTACAGGACTCCTACAATGAGCAGTTCTTC. The chain carries TRBV27 and TRBJ2-1; a weak D match, TRBD1 (5 bases). The CDR3 sequence is 15 residues long. The ends were cut back, 2 bases at V and 0 bases at J, with 8 bases in the middle. CDR1 is MNHEY, CDR2 SMNVEV, per germline (reference sequence).

V gene TRBV7-9 combines with J gene TRBJ2-3; 11 positions agree with TRBD2. CDR1 is SEHNR and CDR2 is FQNEAQ in the germline V gene (reference sequence). V trimming: 1 base; J trimming: 6 bases; junction bases outside the gene matches: 6. The CDR3 consists of 16 residues. This CDR3 reads CASSLVLAGEEDTQYF. CDR3 nucleotides: TGTGCCAGCAGCTTAGTACTAGCGGGGGAAGAGGATACGCAGTATTTT.

The CDR3 sequence: CASSQVFLRGEVHEQFF. Here the CDR3 DNA reads TGCGCCAGCAGCCAAGTGTTCTTGCGGGGGGAAGTACATGAGCAGTTCTTC. V is TRBV4-3 and J is TRBJ2-1, with 8 positions matching TRBD2. Germline loops: CDR1 LGHNA, CDR2 YSLEER. V lost 1 base, J lost 8 bases, and 13 bases stayed unmatched. The CDR3 contains 17 residues.

The V and J genes are TRBV5-1 and TRBJ2-7; the match to TRBD1 covers 9 bases. The germline V gene encodes CDR1 SGHRS and CDR2 YFSETQ. This CDR3 is 16 amino acids long. Trimming removed 1 base from V and 3 bases from J; junction bases left unmatched: 8. CDR3 nucleotides: TGCGCCAGCAGCTTGACAGCACAGGGGGCTGTCTACGAGCAGTACTTC. Protein: CASSLTAQGAVYEQYF.

In its sample, this clone was seen a few times. The V call is TRBV5-1, the J call TRBJ1-5; D remains ambiguous. CDR3 length: 14 residues. Germline CDR1 SGHRS, CDR2 YFSETQ. V lost 0 bases to trimming and J lost 1 base, with 5 bases between them. The chain's CDR3 is CASSLGQSNQPQHF. The CDR3 nucleotides read TGCGCCAGCAGCTTGGGGCAGAGCAATCAGCCCCAGCATTTT.

The chain joins TRBV25-1 to TRBJ1-2, with D possibly matching TRBD1 (5 bases). The V and J ends lost 4 bases and 6 bases respectively, with 6 bases between them. CDR1 and CDR2 from the germline V gene are MGHDK and SYGVNS. CDR3 length equals 11 residues. The DNA of the CDR3 is TGTGCCAGCAGTGCCAGGGATGGCTACACCTTC. As protein: CASSARDGYTF.

The gene calls are TRBV6-4 and TRBJ1-5, with D perhaps TRBD1 (5 bases). Trimming stripped 6 bases from V and 4 bases from J, with 10 bases between. This CDR3 is built from 13 residues. CDR1 is MRHNA and CDR2 is SNTAGT in the germline V gene. CDR3: CASREGENQPQHF. As DNA, the CDR3 is TGTGCCAGCAGAGAAGGGGAAAATCAGCCCCAGCATTTT.

The chain has TRBV7-8 and TRBJ2-7; the D is unclear. V gave up 5 bases and J gave up 0 bases, with 8 bases separating them. This CDR3 is built from 13 residues. Per the germline V gene, CDR1 is SGHVS and CDR2 is FQNEAQ. CDR3: CASSPPSSYEQYF. CDR3 DNA: TGTGCCAGCAGCCCACCGAGCTCCTACGAGCAGTACTTC.

This chain connects TRBV28 to TRBJ2-7; the match to TRBD1 covers 8 bases. V shed 8 bases, J shed 3 bases, and the junction held 6 bases outside the gene matches. Germline loops: CDR1 MDHEN, CDR2 SYDVKM. There are 13 residues in the CDR3. CDR3: CASLRQGLYEQYF. CDR3 in DNA: TGTGCCAGCTTACGACAGGGGCTCTACGAGCAGTACTTC.

This clone was counted between two and nine times. The rearrangement uses TRBV14 and TRBJ2-1, with D tentatively TRBD2 (6 bases). V was pared by 7 bases and J by 10 bases, with 17 bases between. The CDR3 has 13 amino acids. Germline lookup yields CDR1 SGHDN and CDR2 FVKESK. The CDR3 sequence: CASTYMGGKEQFF. The DNA for the CDR3 is TGTGCCAGCACCTACATGGGGGGAAAAGAGCAGTTCTTC.